A single sample gave rise to the 21 T cell receptor beta chains below, sequenced in a study of blood T cell repertoires in COVID-19. Sequencing was performed with immunoSEQ multiplex PCR; in TCRdb, only in-frame clones are kept and a portion is missing. The sample records fewer than 250,000 clones, around 85% being singletons. The sequenced sample consisted of peripheral blood. These receptors originate from a woman aged 55-69 years with active or convalescent COVID-19.

The chain carries TRBV6-2 or TRBV6-3 and TRBJ2-5; D may be TRBD1 (6 bases). Trimming shortened V by 0 bases and J by 2 bases, and 16 bases separated the two germline ends. The CDR3 loop spans 17 amino acids. Germline loops: CDR1 MNHEY, CDR2 SVGEGT. CDR3 region: CASSYSLAGERQETQYF. CDR3 coding DNA: TGTGCCAGCAGTTACTCTTTGGCAGGGGAGAGACAAGAGACCCAGTACTTC.

The genes are TRBV4-1 and TRBJ2-6; TRBD1 matches at 7 bases. The CDR3 contains 19 residues. Trimming took 2 bases from V and 2 from J; bases not matched to a gene: 12. Germline CDR1 is MGHRA and CDR2 is YSYEKL. The DNA of the CDR3 is TGCGCCAGCAGCCAACAGGGGGTATCCCTTGGAGCTGGGGCCAACGTCCTGACTTTC. It specifies CASSQQGVSLGAGANVLTF.

V gene TRBV7-9 combines with J gene TRBJ2-2; D is possibly TRBD1 (6 bases). Germline CDR1 reads SEHNR; CDR2 reads FQNEAQ (reference sequence). This CDR3 is 17 amino acids long. With 7 bases removed from V and 2 bases from J, the gap between germline ends came to 20 bases. CDR3 nucleotides: TGTGCCAGCATCCACATCGACAGGCCAACAAACACCGGGGAGCTGTTTTTT. Protein product: CASIHIDRPTNTGELFF. The entire variable domain, with the rest obtained from reference TRBV7-9 and TRBJ2-2, is as follows: DTGVSQNPRHKITKRGQNVTFRCDPISEHNRLYWYRQTLGQGPEFLTYFQNEAQLEKSRLLSDRFSAERPKGSFSTLEIQRTEQGDSAMYLCASIHIDRPTNTGELFFGEGSRLTVL.

The chain joins TRBV3-1 (or the pseudogene TRBV3-2) to TRBJ2-1; D unresolved. The CDR3 extends over 14 amino acids. Germline CDR1 reads LGHDT; CDR2 reads YNNKEL (reference sequence). V was cut by 0 bases and J by 8 bases, with 11 bases left in between. For the CDR3, the DNA is TGTGCCAGCAGCCAAGACTTATCCTCGGATGAGCAGTTCTTC. Encoded protein: CASSQDLSSDEQFF.

Only a few counts were recorded for this clone. The chain recombines TRBV12-1 with TRBJ2-2; the D segment call TRBD1 is taken from the table without a DNA check. TRBV12-1 is a recognized pseudogene. The CDR3 covers 16 residues. The CDR3, as DNA: TGTGCCAGCAGCTTGAACACCTCAGAGAACACCGGGGAGCTGTTTTTT. Its protein product is CASSLNTSENTGELFF.

The chain links TRBV3-1 (or the pseudogene TRBV3-2) to TRBJ1-6; TRBD1 might be the D (6 bases). This CDR3 is 14 amino acids long. V shed 1 base and J shed 9 bases, with 10 bases lying between them. Germline V gene sequence: CDR1 LGHDT, CDR2 YNNKEL (reference sequence). The CDR3 sequence: CASSQGAGVSPLHF. CDR3 in DNA: TGTGCCAGCAGCCAAGGGGCAGGGGTTTCACCCCTCCACTTT.

There are many counts of this clone. The chain links TRBV10-2 to TRBJ2-7, with TRBD1 identical over 9 bases. CDR1 and CDR2 from the germline V gene are WSHSY and SAAADI. V lost 1 base, J lost 2 bases, and 3 bases stayed unmatched. There are 15 residues in the CDR3. CDR3 amino acids: CASSEYGQGTYEQYF. The CDR3 nucleotides are TGCGCCAGCAGTGAGTATGGACAGGGGACCTACGAGCAGTACTTC.

The rearrangement links TRBV19 to TRBJ2-2; TRBD1 might be the D (6 bases). The CDR3 is made up of 14 amino acids. Between the trimmed V and J ends, which lost 8 bases and 3 bases, there was a span of 13 bases. Germline lookup yields CDR1 LNHDA and CDR2 SQIVND (reference sequence). The CDR3 DNA is TGTGCCAGTGGGGGACACCGGGACACCGGGGAGCTGTTTTTT. Its translation: CASGGHRDTGELFF.

In this sample, this clone turned up once. The chain recombines TRBV5-6 with TRBJ2-7; the D is unclear. The length of the CDR3 is 13 residues. V was pared by 4 bases and J by 5 bases, with 13 bases between. Germline loops: CDR1 SGHDT, CDR2 YYEEEE. The CDR3 spells CASSLFARDEQYV. CDR3 nucleotide sequence: TGTGCCAGCAGCCTATTTGCTAGAGACGAGCAGTACGTC.

This chain joins TRBV4-2 and TRBJ2-3; TRBD2 matches at 7 bases. J gave up 1 base and V 0 bases, and 7 bases lay outside the gene matches. There are 17 residues in the CDR3. Germline CDR1 and CDR2: LGHNA and YNFKEQ. The CDR3 DNA follows: TGTGCCAGCAGCCAAGAATCGCGGGGAGGGGGCACAGATACGCAGTATTTT. Amino acid sequence: CASSQESRGGGTDTQYF.

The rearrangement joins TRBV7-3 to TRBJ2-2; D is perhaps TRBD1 (5 bases). Germline V CDR1 and CDR2: SGHTA, FQGTGA. The V and J ends lost 5 bases and 6 bases respectively, with 13 bases between them. The CDR3 runs 14 residues. The CDR3 loop is CASSPSGFSGELFF. The CDR3 DNA reads as TGTGCCAGCAGCCCGTCAGGGTTTTCCGGGGAGCTGTTTTTT. Full variable domain (rest looked up from reference TRBV7-3 and TRBJ2-2): GAGVSQTPSNKVTEKGKYVELRCDPISGHTALYWYRQSLGQGPEFLIYFQGTGAADDSGLPNDRFFAVRPEGSVSTLKIQRTERGDSAVYLCASSPSGFSGELFFGEGSRLTVL.

The chain's CDR3 is CASSILSRGGDEQFF. The CDR3 DNA is TGTGCCAGCAGCATCCTCTCGAGGGGAGGGGATGAGCAGTTCTTC. This sequence joins TRBV7-8 and TRBJ2-1, with 7 bases lining up with TRBD2. This CDR3 has 15 residues. Germline V gives CDR1 SGHVS, CDR2 FQNEAQ. After removal of 5 bases from V and 8 bases from J, the junction contained 12 bases not matched to a gene.

This clone appeared a single time. This chain uses TRBV2 with TRBJ2-5, with 8 bases that match TRBD2. CDR3 length: 15 amino acids. Germline values: CDR1 SNHLY, CDR2 FYNNEI. V lost 1 base and J lost 5; bases outside the gene matches: 6. In DNA, the CDR3 is TGTGCCAGCAGTGAAGACGGGGGGGCTCTGGAGACCCAGTACTTC. The encoded protein is CASSEDGGALETQYF.

The J gene is TRBJ2-1, the V gene TRBV28; D gene ambiguous. The germline V gene has CDR1 MDHEN and CDR2 SYDVKM. V lost 4 bases, J lost 6 bases, and 7 bases lay in between. The CDR3 sequence is 12 residues long. DNA of the CDR3: TGTGCCAGCAGTTCTATAGCCAATGAGCAGTTCTTC. Translated, it gives CASSSIANEQFF. Full variable domain (missing parts from reference TRBV28 and TRBJ2-1): DVKVTQSSRYLVKRTGEKVFLECVQDMDHENMFWYRQDPGLGLRLIYFSYDVKMKEKGDIPEGYSVSREKKERFSLILESASTNQTSMYLCASSSIANEQFFGPGTRLTVL.

This clone was recorded once. The V and J genes are TRBV11-2 and TRBJ2-7; possible D gene TRBD1, 6 bases. Trimming shortened V by 2 bases and J by 5 bases, and 10 bases separated the two germline ends. There are 13 residues in the CDR3. Germline V gene lookup returns CDR1 SGHAT and CDR2 FQNNGV. The CDR3 region is CASSLRTVHEQYV. Written as DNA, the CDR3 is TGTGCCAGCAGCTTACGGACAGTCCACGAGCAGTACGTC.

V gene TRBV29-1 combines with J gene TRBJ2-4, with D possibly being TRBD2 (5 bases). Per the germline V gene, CDR1 is SQVTM and CDR2 is ANQGSEA. This CDR3 is 13 amino acids long. V was trimmed by 5 bases and J by 0 bases, leaving 8 bases between them. This CDR3 reads CSVSGRAKNIQYF. In DNA, the CDR3 is TGCAGCGTTAGCGGACGAGCCAAAAACATTCAGTACTTC.

This clone was seen just once. The chain recombines TRBV5-1 with TRBJ2-1, with 12 bases lining up with TRBD2. Germline assignment: CDR1 SGHRS and CDR2 YFSETQ. CDR3 length: 14 residues. V lost 4 bases to trimming and J lost 7 bases; unmatched junction nucleotides: 3. The CDR3 DNA sequence: TGCGCCAGCAGCCTAGCGGGAGGGTGGAATGAGCAGTTCTTC. Encoded protein: CASSLAGGWNEQFF.

This chain connects TRBV7-9 to TRBJ2-7; 9 bases match TRBD1. CDR3 size: 15 residues. V trimming: 4 bases; J trimming: 2 bases; junction bases outside the gene matches: 6. Per the germline V gene, CDR1 is SEHNR and CDR2 is FQNEAQ (reference sequence). The CDR3 bases are TGTGCCAGCAGCTCACCGGGACAGGGTCCCTACGAGCAGTACTTC. Protein product: CASSSPGQGPYEQYF.

The chain carries TRBV4-1 and TRBJ1-1; D unclear. Looked up from germline, CDR1 is MGHRA and CDR2 is YSYEKL. V shed 7 bases and J shed 1 base, with 10 bases lying between them. There are 13 residues in the CDR3. The CDR3 here is CASNGSPNTEAFF. The CDR3 bases are TGCGCCAGCAACGGGAGCCCGAACACTGAAGCTTTCTTT.

CDR3: CASSDGQPYSNQPQHF. The CDR3 DNA sequence: TGTGCCAGTAGTGATGGACAGCCCTATAGCAATCAGCCCCAGCATTTT. The chain uses TRBV19 and TRBJ1-5; tentatively, D is TRBD1 (6 bases). There are 16 residues in the CDR3. V lost 5 bases to trimming and J lost 0 bases, with 14 bases between them. The germline V gene encodes CDR1 LNHDA and CDR2 SQIVND (reference sequence).

The gene calls are TRBV4-2 and TRBJ1-1; a possible D gene is TRBD1 (5 bases). Per germline, CDR1 LGHNA and CDR2 YNFKEQ. The germline V and J ends were trimmed by 4 bases and 3 bases, with 21 bases remaining between them. The CDR3 is made up of 17 amino acids. The CDR3 DNA reads TGTGCCAGCAGCCCGCAAAGGGATGGGGCGCTGGACACTGAAGCTTTCTTT. It translates to CASSPQRDGALDTEAFF.